This record concerns one T cell receptor (beta chain) sequence. Its recognized antigen is unknown. Per-base quality was not reported, and no clone a single base away is much larger than it. Relative to germline, V is missing 1 base and J is missing 11 bases, with 15 bases of the junction outside any gene match. The germline V gene sets CDR1 to SGHNT and CDR2 to YENEEA. Taken from cysteine to phenylalanine, the CDR3 has 16 residues. Left in the record is the CDR3 DNA by itself, 48 bases read in frame from the first base. The sample is drawn from a study of blood T cells in healthy people across ages (dated by TCRdb to between 2014 and 2016). About the full investigation: Template switching captured roughly one uniquely barcoded TCR beta cDNA molecule per two T cells in model experiments. For two donors (one aged 18 to 30 and one aged 80 or older), the study analyzed two additional independent replicas of 1 million unique cDNA reads from the same blood draw. The donors were divided into four age groups: young (average around 16 years), middle-aged (about 39), aged (about 60) and long-lived (roughly 82). To track age-related changes in TCR beta repertoire diversity, the study relied on deep sequencing normalized with unique cDNA molecular identifiers. To avoid experimental bias, donors of different ages were randomly spread across the sequencing lanes. General conclusions and limits of the study: Donor CMV infection status was unknown, potentially confounding age-related changes in expanded clonotypes. Bulk unsorted PBMC profiling prevented conclusive comparison of naive and antigen-experienced compartments. Compared with the aged group, the long-lived group had more naive CD4+ T cells, fewer expanded clones and increased TCR diversity, suggesting age selection. As age increased, observed TCR beta diversity per million T cells dropped in a roughly linear way, and a significant reduction was already evident by age roughly 40. There was a strong correlation between observed TCR beta diversity and the percentage of naive T cells measured by flow cytometry. Estimates of total diversity based on one million sequenced T cells were regarded as lower bounds and as underestimates.

The approximately 41 donors, aged about 6 to 90 years, were systemically healthy Caucasian individuals from Russia. Around 9.8 milliliters of peripheral blood were collected from each donor into EDTA-treated Vacutainer tubes. PBMCs were isolated by Ficoll-Paque density-gradient centrifugation, with at least 7 million obtained per sample. Total RNA was extracted from PBMCs with Trizol reagent, with at least 6 micrograms obtained per sample. For every donor, flow cytometry on a PBMC aliquot measured the percentage of naive CD45RAhigh/CD27high T cells. Library creation used 5' RACE. TCRdb names Illumina HiSeq 2500 as the instrument used. A second PCR of about 7 to 12 cycles was run with a J-beta primer mix and a sample-barcoded 5' primer. A template-switch 5' adaptor carrying 12 random nucleotides introduced a unique molecular identifier onto each TCR beta cDNA molecule. At least 2.5 million CDR3-containing paired-end reads were obtained from each sample. The Mint cDNA synthesis kit, primed by a TRBC-specific oligonucleotide, was used to synthesize first-strand cDNA from all RNA. After uracil-DNA glycosylase treatment, a first 18-cycle PCR used universal primers M1SS and BC2_uni_R on all cDNA. In the original analysis: Normalization of each sample was performed by random selection of 1 million high-quality reads, each carrying a distinct molecular identifier. Instead of being binned into consensus sequences, reads that shared molecular identifiers were thrown out. MiTCR, set to a Q25 quality threshold and the strictest error-elimination algorithm, was used for CDR3 identification, clonotype clustering and error correction. A nonparametric unseen species model with Euler transformation was used to estimate a lower bound on total TCR beta diversity. Clones were called with MiXCR by TCRdb after fastp trimmed the public reads at Q25, and only in-frame beta chains were retained. Merged by CDR3 protein, the rows form single entries marked with the most common genes and DNA. TCRdb, not the authors, supplied the V and J calls. This sample comprises some 800,000 distinct CDR3 sequences, around 43% of them detected only once. Together, the top ten hold 15% to 25% of the sample.

The clonotype originates from a man between 60 and 75 years old in good health. The sample taken for sequencing was blood. The rearranged chain carries TRBV11-3 and TRBJ2-5, with 8 central nucleotides matching TRBD2. The CDR3 reads CASSLAGTRRINEQYF. The DNA sequence is given as TGTGCCAGCAGCTTAGCAGGGACTAGACGAATAAATGAGCAGTACTTC.